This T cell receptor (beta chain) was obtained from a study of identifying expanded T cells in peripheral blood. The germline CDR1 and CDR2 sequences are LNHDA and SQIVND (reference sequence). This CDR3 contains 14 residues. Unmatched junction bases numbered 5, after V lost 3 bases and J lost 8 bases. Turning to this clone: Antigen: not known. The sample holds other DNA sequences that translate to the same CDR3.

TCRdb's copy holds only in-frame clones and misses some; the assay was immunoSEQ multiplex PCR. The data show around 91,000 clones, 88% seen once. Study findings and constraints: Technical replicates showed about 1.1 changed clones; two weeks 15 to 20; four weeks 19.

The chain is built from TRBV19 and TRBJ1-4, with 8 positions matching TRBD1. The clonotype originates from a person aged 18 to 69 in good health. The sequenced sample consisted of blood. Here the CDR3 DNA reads TGTGCCAGTAGTATCAGGGGGCCGGGGGAAAAACTGTTTTTT. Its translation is CASSIRGPGEKLFF. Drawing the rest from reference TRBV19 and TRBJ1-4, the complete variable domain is DGGITQSPKYLFRKEGQNVTLSCEQNLNHDAMYWYRQDPGQGLRLIYYSQIVNDFQKGDIAEGYSVSREKKESFPLTVTSAQKNPTAFYLCASSIRGPGEKLFFGSGTQLSVL.